Detailed here is one T cell receptor (beta chain). Its antigen is undetermined. Germline CDR1 reads MNHNS; CDR2 reads SASEGT. This CDR3 spans 14 amino acids. V lost 2 bases to trimming and J lost 4 bases; unmatched junction nucleotides: 1. The data are from a study of cytomegalovirus exposure and HLA in healthy donors. Regarding the study as a whole: In a later analysis, a missense DCLRE1C variant was linked to TCR beta V- and J-gene trimming. A later analysis reportedly found fewer N-insertions in an Asian-associated ancestry cluster than the roughly 670-donor mean. Listed as cytomegalovirus-associated were 150 or so TCR beta chains.

PCR used 60 Vbeta primers and 13 Jbeta primers. TCRdb's copy holds only in-frame clones and misses some; the assay was immunoSEQ multiplex PCR. Counted here are some 120,000 clones, 80% occurring once; the ten biggest clones make up roughly 2.5%. The sequencing input was PBMCs. The chain has TRBV6-1 and TRBJ1-5, with 8 bases identical to TRBD1. The origin of this receptor is a man aged 25 to 40 in good health and CMV-seronegative. CDR3 sequence: CASSEQGANQPQHF. The CDR3 DNA is TGTGCCAGCAGTGAACAGGGGGCTAATCAGCCCCAGCATTTT.